Ten or more counts support the clone carrying this T cell receptor (beta chain). Antigen: not known. All patients reached thyroid surgery having received no treatment beforehand. This sample stems from a study of metastatic and nonmetastatic thyroid tumors. Turning to the study itself: Repertoire comparisons spanned blood and tumor or nodule tissue from malignant and benign thyroid patients. Study-level findings and limits: As reported, TCR beta diversity in blood and tumor was significantly higher in malignant thyroid tumors than in benign nodules.

This CDR3 is 15 amino acids long. V was shortened by 6 bases and J by 4 bases, with 13 bases between the two germline ends. Germline V gene sequence: CDR1 LNHDA, CDR2 SQIVND (reference sequence). TCRdb re-called clones from the PCR reads using MiXCR. The sample has 75,000 to 100,000 clones; roughly 13% are singletons. This sequence joins TRBV19 and TRBJ2-6, with D possibly matching TRBD1 (5 bases). The clonotype comes from a female donor with papillary thyroid cancer or a benign thyroid nodule (not recorded which). Some clones in this sample may be carry-over from other donors' samples. The sequenced sample consisted of blood. CDR3 bases: TGTGCCAGTAGGCCTACTGACAGCGGGGCCAACGTCCTGACTTTC. It encodes CASRPTDSGANVLTF.